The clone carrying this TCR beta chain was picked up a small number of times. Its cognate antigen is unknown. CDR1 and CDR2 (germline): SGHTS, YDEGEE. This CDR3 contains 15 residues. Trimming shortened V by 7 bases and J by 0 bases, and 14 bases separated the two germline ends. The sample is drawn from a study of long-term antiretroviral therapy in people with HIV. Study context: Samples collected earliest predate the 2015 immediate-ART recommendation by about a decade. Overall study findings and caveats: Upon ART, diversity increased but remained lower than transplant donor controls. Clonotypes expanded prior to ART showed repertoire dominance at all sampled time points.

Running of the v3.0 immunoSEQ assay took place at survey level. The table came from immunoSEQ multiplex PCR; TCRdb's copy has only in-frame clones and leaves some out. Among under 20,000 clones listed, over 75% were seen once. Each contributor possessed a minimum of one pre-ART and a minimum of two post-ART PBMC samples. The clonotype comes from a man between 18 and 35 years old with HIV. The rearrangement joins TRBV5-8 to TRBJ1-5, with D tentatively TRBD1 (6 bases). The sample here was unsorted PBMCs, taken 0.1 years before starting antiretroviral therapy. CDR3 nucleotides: TGTGCCAGCGACGCCCTGGACAGTAGCAATCAGCCCCAGCATTTT. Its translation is CASDALDSSNQPQHF.